The source of this T cell receptor beta chain is a study of T cells in Graves' hyperthyroidism and ophthalmopathy. Study as a whole: Peripheral blood sampling occurred at initial diagnosis, before any treatment.

Investigators excluded patients with uncontrolled infection, other autoimmune disease, pregnancy or lactation. Amplification of TCR beta CDR3 regions was performed using RNA transcripts as template. The HTBI set primed first-round TCR CDR3 RT-PCR. TCRdb fed the multiplex PCR reads into MiXCR, producing one record per CDR3 protein. Of about 610,000 distinct CDR3 sequences in the sample, around 15% were seen once. Regarding the study as a whole: In the blood, most expanded thyroid clonotypes above 0.001 appeared as well.

CDR1 is MNHEY and CDR2 is SMNVEV in the germline V gene (reference sequence). This CDR3 has 13 residues. Deletions cut 3 bases from V and 0 bases from J, with 0 bases between. There are many counts of this clonotype. Its matching antigen is unknown. The sequence derives from a woman aged 40 to 49 with Graves' ophthalmopathy. Sequenced: blood. The chain links TRBV27 to TRBJ2-6; D is uncertain. CDR3 region: CASSFSGANVLTF. The CDR3 region has the DNA TGTGCCAGCAGTTTCTCTGGGGCCAACGTCCTGACTTTC.